The clone carrying this T cell receptor (beta chain) was recorded only once. Its target is not known. This record comes from a study of cytotoxic CD8 clonotypes in ibrutinib-treated CLL. The overall study: Samples had a mean of roughly 250,000 productive templates and more than 80,000 productive rearrangements.

Target depth was 1 in 200,000 to 1 in 1 million T cells, about 10x per clonotype. Assay used: immunoSEQ multiplex PCR; TCRdb lists only in-frame clones, some missing. The data show about 330,000 clones, 60% to 80% seen once. Study conclusions and caveats: Clonality rose at ibrutinib response and fell back toward baseline at progression.

Library input was about 2.2 micrograms of DNA from cryopreserved PBMCs. Specimen: PBMCs, collected after 36 months of ibrutinib treatment. This receptor was identified in a human donor with chronic lymphocytic leukemia.

Here the CDR3 DNA reads TGCGCCAGCAGCGCCTCAGGGACCTCCTACGAGCAGTACTTC. Its translation: CASSASGTSYEQYF. This rearrangement joins TRBV5-1 to TRBJ2-7, with D perhaps TRBD1 or TRBD2 (5 bases each). Germline CDR1 is SGHRS and CDR2 is YFSETQ. This CDR3 region has 14 residues. V was pared by 4 bases and J by 0 bases, with 11 bases between.